Each of the 20 T cell receptor beta chains below was sequenced from the same sample in a study of shared clonotypes between healthy human individuals. Measured with immunoSEQ multiplex PCR; TCRdb has only the in-frame clones, and not every one. This table has some 2.1 million clones, about 95% appearing once. Sequencing was done on a sample of naive CD4+ T cells sorted from blood. Documented subset: CD45RA+ positively selected. Receptors originate from a man younger than 35 in good health.

This chain joins TRBV11-3 and TRBJ2-7; no clear D gene. Germline values: CDR1 SGHNT, CDR2 YENEEA. V shed 2 bases and J shed 6 bases, with 11 bases lying between them. The CDR3 consists of 13 residues. DNA for the CDR3: TGTGCCAGCAGCTTAAGTTCAGCTTCCGAGCAGTACTTC. Encoded protein: CASSLSSASEQYF.

This clone was seen repeatedly, ten times or more. The chain links TRBV15 to TRBJ1-5; tentatively, D is TRBD1 (5 bases). CDR1 is LNHNV and CDR2 is YYDKDF in the germline V gene (reference sequence). V lost 5 bases to trimming and J lost 5 bases, with 13 bases between them. This CDR3 region has 14 residues. The CDR3 DNA sequence: TGTGCCACCAGCGGAAGGGACGTCGATCAGCCCCAGCATTTT. Amino acid sequence: CATSGRDVDQPQHF.

The chain combines TRBV6-6 with TRBJ2-1, with TRBD2 matching 7 bases. Trimming removed 6 bases from V and 6 bases from J; junction bases left unmatched: 11. This CDR3 is 15 amino acids long. Germline lookup yields CDR1 MNHNY and CDR2 SVGAGI (reference sequence). The CDR3 nucleotides are TGTGCCAGCAGCAGCGGGAATCCTCCCAGCAATGAGCAGTTCTTC. The encoded protein is CASSSGNPPSNEQFF.

A word on this clone: Other DNA sequences in the sample encode the same CDR3. The chain recombines TRBV18 with TRBJ1-1; 9 bases are shared with TRBD1. V was pared by 6 bases and J by 5 bases, with 4 bases of the junction left unmatched. Per the germline V gene, CDR1 is KGHSH and CDR2 is LQKENI. There are 13 residues in the CDR3. CDR3 nucleotides: TGTGCCAGCTCTCCTGGACAGGGGACTGAAGCTTTCTTT. This codes for CASSPGQGTEAFF.

The rearrangement joins TRBV2 to TRBJ1-1; D uncertain. V dropped 5 bases and J dropped 5 bases, with 12 bases sitting between them. There are 13 residues in the CDR3. Germline V gene data show CDR1 as SNHLY and CDR2 as FYNNEI. CDR3 nucleotide sequence: TGTGCCAGCAGTACCAGCCAAGGAACTGAAGCTTTCTTT. It yields the protein CASSTSQGTEAFF.

The chain employs TRBV27 and TRBJ1-1; a possible D gene is TRBD1 (5 bases). V shed 2 bases and J shed 5 bases, with 9 bases lying between them. Germline lookup yields CDR1 MNHEY and CDR2 SMNVEV (reference sequence). The CDR3 runs 13 residues. In DNA form, the CDR3 reads TGTGCCAGCAGTTTACGACAGTTAACTGAAGCTTTCTTT. It encodes CASSLRQLTEAFF.

This clone was observed a single time. The chain couples TRBV6-1 to TRBJ2-2; D unresolved. CDR1 and CDR2 (germline): MNHNS, SASEGT. The CDR3 consists of 13 residues. Trimming left V 10 bases short and J 0 bases short, with 9 bases between. CDR3 protein: CANRAANTGELFF. The DNA for the CDR3 is TGTGCCAACCGAGCTGCGAACACCGGGGAGCTGTTTTTT.

This chain connects TRBV6-6 to TRBJ2-5, with 9 bases matching TRBD2. The length of the CDR3 is 16 residues. In germline, CDR1 is MNHNY, CDR2 SVGAGI (reference sequence). With V trimmed by 0 bases and J by 3 bases, 5 bases remained unmatched. The CDR3 spells CASSYSRLAAKETQYF. The CDR3 nucleotides read TGTGCCAGCAGTTACTCGAGACTAGCGGCAAAAGAGACCCAGTACTTC.

V usage is TRBV7-2 and J usage is TRBJ2-7, with D perhaps TRBD1 or TRBD2 (8 bases each). This CDR3 contains 15 residues. Germline CDR1 and CDR2: SGHTA and FQGNSA. The V and J ends lost 5 bases and 2 bases respectively, with 16 bases between them. Here the CDR3 reads CASSQGAGGPYEQYF. The CDR3 region has the DNA TGTGCCAGCAGCCAGGGGGCGGGAGGTCCCTACGAGCAGTACTTC.

The rearrangement links TRBV14 to TRBJ2-1; possibly TRBD2 for D (5 bases). The CDR3 contains 14 residues. Trimming removed 4 bases from V and 4 bases from J, with 11 bases in between. Germline V gene lookup returns CDR1 SGHDN and CDR2 FVKESK. The CDR3 spells CASSRTFQYNEQFF. The CDR3 region has the DNA TGTGCCAGCAGCCGGACTTTCCAATACAATGAGCAGTTCTTC.

The gene calls are TRBV6-5 and TRBJ2-3; 9 nucleotides match TRBD1. V shed 6 bases and J 1 base; nucleotides not matched to a gene: 5. The germline CDR1 and CDR2 sequences are MNHEY and SVGAGI. CDR3 length: 15 amino acids. CDR3 residues: CASRKQGARTDTQYF. The CDR3 DNA is TGTGCCAGCAGGAAACAGGGGGCTCGCACAGATACGCAGTATTTT.

The chain uses TRBV10-3 and TRBJ2-2; possible D gene TRBD2, 5 bases. Germline CDR1 is ENHRY and CDR2 is SYGVKD. There are 15 residues in the CDR3. V was shortened by 4 bases and J by 5 bases, with 14 bases between the two germline ends. CDR3 in DNA: TGTGCCATCAGTGCTCGAGAAGGGAGAACCGGGGAGCTGTTTTTT. Residues: CAISAREGRTGELFF.

The gene calls are TRBV7-9 and TRBJ1-5, with D tentatively TRBD1 (6 bases). Germline V gene sequence: CDR1 SEHNR, CDR2 FQNEAQ (reference sequence). The V end lost 3 bases, the J end lost 0 bases, and 15 bases lay between the germline ends. The CDR3 totals 17 residues. The CDR3 loop reads CASSFFGGLNSNQPQHF. CDR3 coding DNA: TGTGCCAGCAGCTTCTTTGGGGGGCTCAATAGCAATCAGCCCCAGCATTTT.

The rearrangement joins TRBV2 to TRBJ2-2; D possibly corresponds to TRBD2 (6 bases). Trimming removed 6 bases from V and 6 bases from J, with 11 bases in between. Germline assignment: CDR1 SNHLY and CDR2 FYNNEI. CDR3 length: 13 amino acids. CDR3 loop: CASSLGEAGELFF. In DNA form, the CDR3 reads TGTGCCAGCAGCTTAGGGGAGGCCGGGGAGCTGTTTTTT.

The J gene is TRBJ1-1, the V gene TRBV27; D remains unclear. The V end was cut by 8 bases, the J end by 4 bases, with 8 bases between. CDR1 and CDR2 (germline): MNHEY, SMNVEV (reference sequence). This CDR3 spans 11 amino acids. The CDR3 nucleotides read TGTGCCAGCTCCACGAGCACTGAAGCTTTCTTT. It translates to CASSTSTEAFF.

CDR3 sequence (DNA): TGTGCCAGCAGCCGGGAACTAGCGGGAGGAACGTCCTACGAGCAGTACTTC. It yields the protein CASSRELAGGTSYEQYF. The chain employs TRBV7-2 and TRBJ2-7, with 12 bases fitting TRBD2. CDR1 is SGHTA, CDR2 FQGNSA, per germline. There are 17 residues in the CDR3. Unmatched junction bases numbered 9, after V lost 5 bases and J lost 1 base.

The rearrangement uses TRBV18 and TRBJ2-1; TRBD2 matches 10 bases. The CDR3 is 21 residues long. In germline, CDR1 is KGHSH, CDR2 LQKENI. J was trimmed by 4 bases and V by 2 bases; bases with no gene match: 20. CDR3: CASSPRGQGSLGTSAYNEQFF. CDR3 nucleotide sequence: TGTGCCAGCTCACCAAGGGGACAAGGGTCGCTGGGGACTAGCGCGTACAATGAGCAGTTCTTC.

The V and J genes are TRBV18 and TRBJ2-7, with D perhaps matching TRBD1 (6 bases). The germline V gene encodes CDR1 KGHSH and CDR2 LQKENI. Trimming stripped 0 bases from V and 6 bases from J, with 12 bases between. The CDR3 is made up of 14 amino acids. CDR3 in DNA: TGTGCCAGCTCACCACCAGCACAGGGCCCCGAGCAGTACTTC. This translates into CASSPPAQGPEQYF.

This clone was detected once. J is TRBJ2-5 and V is TRBV11-2, with 7 bases that match TRBD2. Trimming cost V 3 bases and J 4 bases; bases outside gene matches: 11. The germline V gene encodes CDR1 SGHAT and CDR2 FQNNGV. The CDR3 runs 16 residues. The CDR3 is CASSFRRGLAGETQYF. The CDR3 DNA reads as TGTGCCAGCAGCTTTAGGCGGGGGTTAGCAGGAGAGACCCAGTACTTC.

The gene calls are TRBV6-1 and TRBJ2-6, with D uncertain. This CDR3 has 15 residues. Trimming pared 7 bases from V and 0 bases from J, leaving 10 bases between. The germline V gene has CDR1 MNHNS and CDR2 SASEGT. The CDR3 DNA is TGTGCCAGCAACCAGGCTTACTCTGGGGCCAACGTCCTGACTTTC. It encodes CASNQAYSGANVLTF.